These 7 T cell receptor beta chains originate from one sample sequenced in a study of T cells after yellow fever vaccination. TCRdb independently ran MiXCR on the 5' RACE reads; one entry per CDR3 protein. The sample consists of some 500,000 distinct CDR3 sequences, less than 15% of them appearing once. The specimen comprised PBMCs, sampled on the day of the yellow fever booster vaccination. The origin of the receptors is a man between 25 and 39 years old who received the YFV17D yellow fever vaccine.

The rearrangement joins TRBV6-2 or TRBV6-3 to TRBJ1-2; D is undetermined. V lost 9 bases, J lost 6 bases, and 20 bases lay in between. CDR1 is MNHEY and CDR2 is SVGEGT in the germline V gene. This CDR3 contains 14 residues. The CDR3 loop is CASGDGLLDDGYTF. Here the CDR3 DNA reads TGTGCCAGTGGCGACGGGCTCTTGGACGATGGCTACACCTTC.

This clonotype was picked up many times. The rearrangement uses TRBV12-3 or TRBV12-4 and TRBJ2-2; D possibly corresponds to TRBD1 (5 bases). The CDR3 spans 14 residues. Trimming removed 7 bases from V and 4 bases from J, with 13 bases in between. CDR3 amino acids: CASKYDRTTGELFF. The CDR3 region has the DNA TGTGCCAGCAAATATGACAGAACCACCGGGGAGCTGTTTTTT.

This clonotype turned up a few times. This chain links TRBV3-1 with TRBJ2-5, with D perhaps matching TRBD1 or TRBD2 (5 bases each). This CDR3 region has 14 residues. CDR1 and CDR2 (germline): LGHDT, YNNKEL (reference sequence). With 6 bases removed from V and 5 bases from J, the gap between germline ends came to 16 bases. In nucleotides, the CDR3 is TGTGCCAGCAGGAATTGGGGGACGAGGGAGACCCAGTACTTC. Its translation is CASRNWGTRETQYF.

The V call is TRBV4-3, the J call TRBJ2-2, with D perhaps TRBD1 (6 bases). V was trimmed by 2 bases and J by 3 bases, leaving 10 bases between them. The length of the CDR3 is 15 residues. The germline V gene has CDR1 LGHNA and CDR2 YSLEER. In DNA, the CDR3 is TGCGCCAGCAGCCAAACACCAGGGGACACCGGGGAGCTGTTTTTT. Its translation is CASSQTPGDTGELFF.

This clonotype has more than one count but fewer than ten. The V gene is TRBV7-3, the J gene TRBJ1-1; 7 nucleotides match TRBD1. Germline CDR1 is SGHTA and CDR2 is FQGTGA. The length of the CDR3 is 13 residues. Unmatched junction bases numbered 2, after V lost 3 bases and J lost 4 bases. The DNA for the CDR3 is TGTGCCAGCAGCTTGACAGGGCTCACTGAAGCTTTCTTT. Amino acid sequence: CASSLTGLTEAFF.

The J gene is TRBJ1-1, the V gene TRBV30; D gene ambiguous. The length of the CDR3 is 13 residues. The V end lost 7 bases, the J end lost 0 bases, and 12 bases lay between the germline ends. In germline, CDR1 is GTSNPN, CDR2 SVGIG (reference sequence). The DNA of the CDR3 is TGTGCCTCCAGCGTAGCCATGAACACTGAAGCTTTCTTT. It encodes CASSVAMNTEAFF.

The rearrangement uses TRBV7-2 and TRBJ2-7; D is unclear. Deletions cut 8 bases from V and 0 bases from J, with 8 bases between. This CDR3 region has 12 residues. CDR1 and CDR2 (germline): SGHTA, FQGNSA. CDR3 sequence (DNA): TGTGCCAGCTCCAAGGTCTCCTACGAGCAGTACTTC. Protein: CASSKVSYEQYF.